A single sample is the source of the 28 T cell receptor beta chains below, sequenced in a study of T cells in Graves' hyperthyroidism and ophthalmopathy. The TCR beta CDR3 regions underwent amplification using RNA transcripts as the source. When the TCR CDR3 underwent first-round RT-PCR, the HTBI primer set was used. TCRdb reprocessed the multiplex PCR reads with MiXCR, giving one entry per CDR3 protein. Found here are about 300,000 distinct CDR3 sequences, over 15% of them singletons; the top ten hold around 33%. Sequences were obtained from blood. The receptors here all came from a man between 25 and 39 years old with Graves' hyperthyroidism.

This chain links TRBV28 with TRBJ1-4; 10 nucleotides agree with TRBD1. Losses at the gene ends were 4 bases for V and 8 bases for J; bases not matched to a gene: 4. The CDR3 runs 14 residues. Germline V gene sequence: CDR1 MDHEN, CDR2 SYDVKM. This chain's CDR3 is CASSWGQGLEKLFF. CDR3 DNA sequence: TGTGCCAGCAGTTGGGGACAGGGGTTGGAAAAACTGTTTTTT. Using reference TRBV28 and TRBJ1-4 for the parts outside the CDR3, the full variable domain is DVKVTQSSRYLVKRTGEKVFLECVQDMDHENMFWYRQDPGLGLRLIYFSYDVKMKEKGDIPEGYSVSREKKERFSLILESASTNQTSMYLCASSWGQGLEKLFFGSGTQLSVL.

This clonotype was observed many times. The CDR3 loop reads CASSFPTSSTDTQYF. As DNA, the CDR3 is TGTGCCAGCAGTTTCCCGACATCTAGCACAGATACGCAGTATTTT. This chain links TRBV12-3 or TRBV12-4 with TRBJ2-3, with D uncertain. Trimming pared 3 bases from V and 0 bases from J, leaving 10 bases between. This CDR3 spans 15 amino acids.

Many counts were recorded for this clonotype. The chain links TRBV10-1 to TRBJ1-1, with D maybe TRBD1 (6 bases). With 3 bases removed from V and 1 base from J, the gap between germline ends came to 9 bases. Germline V gives CDR1 WNHNN, CDR2 SYGVQD (reference sequence). This CDR3 spans 14 amino acids. The chain's CDR3 is CASSDWGANTEAFF. As DNA, the CDR3 is TGCGCCAGCAGTGACTGGGGGGCGAACACTGAAGCTTTCTTT.

The chain recombines TRBV6-1 with TRBJ2-1, with D perhaps TRBD2 (5 bases). Germline V gene lookup returns CDR1 MNHNS and CDR2 SASEGT. V dropped 5 bases and J dropped 6 bases, with 26 bases sitting between them. This CDR3 region has 18 residues. The CDR3 spells CASSHTPLLRELGNEQFF. The DNA of the CDR3 is TGTGCCAGCAGTCATACACCACTTCTGAGGGAGTTAGGCAATGAGCAGTTCTTC.

The rearrangement joins TRBV9 to TRBJ1-4; D is ambiguous. Trimming removed 0 bases at V and 8 bases at J, with 14 bases between. CDR3 size: 15 residues. From germline, CDR1 is SGDLS and CDR2 YYNGEE. As DNA, the CDR3 is TGTGCCAGCAGCGTAGGGGGTACGTTCGACGAAAAACTGTTTTTT. It yields the protein CASSVGGTFDEKLFF.

V gene TRBV6-1 combines with J gene TRBJ1-5, with 9 bases identical to TRBD1. The germline gives CDR1 MNHNS, CDR2 SASEGT. This CDR3 comprises 14 residues. V shed 6 bases and J 5 bases; nucleotides not matched to a gene: 5. Here the CDR3 reads CASRSGTGYQPQHF. The CDR3 coding sequence is TGTGCCAGCAGGTCCGGGACAGGGTATCAGCCCCAGCATTTT.

This clonotype has a count of ten or more. The rearrangement uses TRBV5-1 and TRBJ1-6; no clear D. The V gene's germline CDR1 is SGHRS and CDR2 YFSETQ. This CDR3 comprises 15 residues. V shed 0 bases and J shed 7 bases, with 11 bases lying between them. Here the CDR3 DNA reads TGCGCCAGCAGCTTGGGGGGAAGGGCCAATTCACCCCTCCACTTT. Protein: CASSLGGRANSPLHF.

This clonotype has just a few counts. The V call is TRBV27, the J call TRBJ2-5; perhaps TRBD2 as D (6 bases). CDR3 size: 15 residues. Germline V gene data show CDR1 as MNHEY and CDR2 as SMNVEV (reference sequence). The V end lost 5 bases, the J end lost 1 base, and 14 bases lay between the germline ends. The DNA of the CDR3 is TGTGCCAGCAGTGATCCGCGCGGGGCCCAAGAGACCCAGTACTTC. Translating gives CASSDPRGAQETQYF.

This clonotype was detected a few times. This chain connects TRBV20-1 to TRBJ2-5, with TRBD2 identical over 9 bases. Trimming cost V 5 bases and J 2 bases; bases outside gene matches: 6. CDR1 DFQATT and CDR2 SNEGSKA come from the germline V gene (reference sequence). The CDR3 is 14 amino acids. CDR3 in amino acids: CSAVGLAGQETQYF. Written as DNA, the CDR3 is TGCAGTGCTGTCGGGCTAGCGGGACAAGAGACCCAGTACTTC.

This sequence joins TRBV19 and TRBJ2-2; tentative D call: TRBD1 (5 bases). V was shortened by 7 bases and J by 3 bases, with 6 bases between the two germline ends. The CDR3 is 12 amino acids. Per the germline V gene, CDR1 is LNHDA and CDR2 is SQIVND (reference sequence). The CDR3 region is CASKGHTGELFF. The CDR3 nucleotides are TGTGCCAGTAAGGGGCACACCGGGGAGCTGTTTTTT.

This clonotype appeared many times. CDR3 loop: CSARKRQGGNEQFF. The CDR3 coding sequence is TGCAGCGCCCGGAAGAGACAGGGAGGGAATGAGCAGTTCTTC. The rearrangement links TRBV29-1 to TRBJ2-1; the D gene could be TRBD1 or TRBD2 (7 bases each). CDR1 SQVTM and CDR2 ANQGSEA come from the germline V gene. V dropped 7 bases and J dropped 7 bases, with 20 bases sitting between them. The CDR3 spans 14 residues.

This clonotype was picked up many times. This CDR3 reads CASTIQGKIEQYF. Here the CDR3 DNA reads TGTGCCAGCACCATACAGGGGAAGATCGAGCAGTACTTC. The chain combines TRBV6-1 with TRBJ2-7; 7 positions match TRBD1. Looked up from germline, CDR1 is MNHNS and CDR2 is SASEGT. The CDR3 is made up of 13 amino acids. Trimming at V came to 7 bases and at J to 6 bases, leaving 9 bases not matched to a gene.

The table lists this clonotype with a few counts. The V and J genes are TRBV7-9 and TRBJ1-2; a possible D gene is TRBD1 (5 bases). The V gene's germline CDR1 is SEHNR and CDR2 FQNEAQ (reference sequence). V was shortened by 3 bases and J by 3 bases, with 8 bases between the two germline ends. This CDR3 has 13 amino acids. The CDR3 spells CASSFDSHYGYTF. CDR3 nucleotide sequence: TGTGCCAGCAGCTTTGACAGTCACTATGGCTACACCTTC.

This clonotype has only a few counts. This sequence joins TRBV12-5 and TRBJ2-1; the D call may be TRBD1 or TRBD2 (5 bases each). Germline CDR1 LGHNT, CDR2 FRNRAP. V gave up 5 bases and J gave up 9 bases, with 11 bases separating them. The CDR3 covers 12 residues. CDR3 sequence reads: CASGLRGTEQFF. The CDR3 DNA reads as TGTGCTAGTGGTCTTCGGGGCACTGAGCAGTTCTTC.

This chain links TRBV20-1 with TRBJ1-4, with TRBD1 as a possible D gene (6 bases). Germline V gives CDR1 DFQATT, CDR2 SNEGSKA (reference sequence). V was clipped by 6 bases and J by 4 bases, with 12 bases between them. The CDR3 totals 13 residues. CDR3 residues: CSARRGSNEKLFF. CDR3 in DNA: TGCAGTGCCAGGAGGGGGAGTAATGAAAAACTGTTTTTT.

This chain connects TRBV19 to TRBJ2-7, with TRBD2 as a possible D gene (6 bases). This CDR3 has 13 amino acids. CDR1 and CDR2 (germline): LNHDA, SQIVND (reference sequence). V was trimmed by 5 bases and J by 3 bases, leaving 11 bases between them. The CDR3 DNA reads TGTGCCAGTAGTGCATACGGGAGCTACGAGCAGTACTTC. Encoded protein: CASSAYGSYEQYF. Together with reference TRBV19 and TRBJ2-7, the CDR3 gives the full variable domain: DGGITQSPKYLFRKEGQNVTLSCEQNLNHDAMYWYRQDPGQGLRLIYYSQIVNDFQKGDIAEGYSVSREKKESFPLTVTSAQKNPTAFYLCASSAYGSYEQYFGPGTRLTVT.

Many counts were recorded for this clonotype. The rearrangement links TRBV3-1 to TRBJ2-3, with D perhaps matching TRBD1 or TRBD2 (5 bases each). The CDR3 consists of 16 residues. Germline lookup yields CDR1 LGHDT and CDR2 YNNKEL (reference sequence). With 4 bases removed from V and 4 bases from J, the gap between germline ends came to 18 bases. CDR3 coding DNA: TGTGCCAGCAGCCCCAACATGGGGGAGAAATCAGATACGCAGTATTTT. Its translation: CASSPNMGEKSDTQYF.

To note about this clonotype: A much larger clone sits a single nucleotide away, making a read error possible. V usage is TRBV11-2 and J usage is TRBJ2-7; D unclear. The germline V gene encodes CDR1 SGHAT and CDR2 FQNNGV. The CDR3 runs 16 residues. The CDR3 reads CASSLVGGRSSYEQHF. The DNA of the CDR3 is TGTGCCAGCAGCTTAGTGGGTGGGCGCTCTTCCTACGAGCAGCACTTC.

This clonotype was found a few times. The chain recombines TRBV12-3 or TRBV12-4 with TRBJ1-2, with D tentatively TRBD1 (6 bases). CDR3 length: 13 residues. Between the trimmed V and J ends, which lost 6 bases and 7 bases, there was a span of 15 bases. The CDR3 DNA reads TGTGCCAGCAGCTACGAAGGGGGTAGTGGCTACACCTTC. Translation: CASSYEGGSGYTF.

This clonotype was seen only a few times. CDR3 coding DNA: TGCGCCAGCAGGTTCATGGCCTACCTAGCGGGAACAGATACGCAGTATTTT. It translates to CASRFMAYLAGTDTQYF. The V gene is TRBV5-1, the J gene TRBJ2-3, with 9 bases lining up with TRBD2. CDR1 is SGHRS and CDR2 is YFSETQ in the germline V gene. This CDR3 is 17 amino acids long. V shed 5 bases and J 3 bases; nucleotides not matched to a gene: 13.

This clonotype was recorded many times. V gene TRBV30 combines with J gene TRBJ2-7; TRBD2 is a possible D gene (5 bases). V lost 0 bases to trimming and J lost 2 bases, with 8 bases between them. In germline, CDR1 is GTSNPN, CDR2 SVGIG (reference sequence). This CDR3 contains 13 residues. In DNA form, the CDR3 reads TGTGCCTGGAGTGTATCGGGGACCTACGAGCAGTACTTC. Translated, it gives CAWSVSGTYEQYF.

There are many counts of this clonotype. The chain is built from TRBV12-3 or TRBV12-4 and TRBJ2-7; D may be TRBD2 (5 bases). With 5 bases removed from V and 2 bases from J, the gap between germline ends came to 16 bases. The CDR3 has 15 residues. CDR3 sequence reads: CASSRGSGGAYEQYF. For the CDR3, the DNA is TGTGCCAGCAGTCGAGGGTCCGGAGGTGCCTACGAGCAGTACTTC.

Many counts were recorded for this clonotype. The chain couples TRBV11-3 to TRBJ2-1, with D hard to call. The CDR3 extends over 12 amino acids. Per germline, CDR1 SGHNT and CDR2 YENEEA. Trimming pared 5 bases from V and 6 bases from J, leaving 8 bases between. The CDR3 DNA reads as TGTGCCAGCAGCCCATTTAGCAATGAGCAGTTCTTC. Protein sequence: CASSPFSNEQFF.

This clonotype was counted ten times or more. Written as DNA, the CDR3 is TGTGCCGCGGACGGCTTAACCGGGGAGCTGTTTTTT. It yields the protein CAADGLTGELFF. V usage is TRBV7-8 and J usage is TRBJ2-2, with D hard to call. Deletions cut 11 bases from V and 5 bases from J, with 12 bases between. This CDR3 has 12 amino acids. CDR1 SGHVS and CDR2 FQNEAQ come from the germline V gene. The whole variable domain, filled in from reference TRBV7-8 and TRBJ2-2, reads GAGVSQSPRYKVAKRGQDVALRCDPISGHVSLFWYQQALGQGPEFLTYFQNEAQLDKSGLPSDRFFAERPEGSVSTLKIQRTQQEDSAVYLCAADGLTGELFFGEGSRLTVL.

This clonotype was observed at least ten times. This chain joins TRBV5-6 and TRBJ2-3; the D gene is possibly TRBD2 (5 bases). Germline-derived CDR1 and CDR2 are SGHDT and YYEEEE. The CDR3 runs 13 residues. Trimming pared 4 bases from V and 7 bases from J, leaving 13 bases between. CDR3 DNA: TGTGCCAGCAGCCTCGAAAGCGGTAATACGCAGTATTTT. It yields the protein CASSLESGNTQYF.

This clonotype was counted many times. The chain is built from TRBV7-2 and TRBJ2-7; D uncertain. The V end was cut by 3 bases, the J end by 3 bases, with 12 bases between. The germline V gene encodes CDR1 SGHTA and CDR2 FQGNSA. The CDR3 is made up of 14 amino acids. The DNA of the CDR3 is TGTGCCAGCAGCTTTAGGAGTGGCAACTACGAGCAGTACTTC. As protein: CASSFRSGNYEQYF. Supplemented by reference TRBV7-2 and TRBJ2-7, the full variable domain reads GAGVSQSPSNKVTEKGKDVELRCDPISGHTALYWYRQSLGQGLEFLIYFQGNSAPDKSGLPSDRFSAERTGGSVSTLTIQRTQQEDSAVYLCASSFRSGNYEQYFGPGTRLTVT.

This clonotype was picked up a small number of times. The chain is built from TRBV7-9 and TRBJ2-2, with D possibly matching TRBD1 (6 bases). CDR3 length equals 16 residues. V gave up 5 bases and J gave up 9 bases, with 22 bases separating them. Germline V CDR1 and CDR2: SEHNR, FQNEAQ (reference sequence). CDR3 protein: CASSQQRQGKSRELFF. In DNA, the CDR3 is TGTGCCAGCAGCCAGCAGCGGCAGGGGAAATCGAGGGAGCTGTTTTTT.

The genes are TRBV6-2 or TRBV6-3 and TRBJ1-1; no reliable D call. The CDR3 is 13 amino acids. Per germline, CDR1 MNHEY and CDR2 SVGEGT. The V end was cut by 6 bases, the J end by 3 bases, with 11 bases between. This chain's CDR3 is CASSQDYYTEAFF. The CDR3 nucleotides read TGTGCCAGCAGCCAAGATTATTACACTGAAGCTTTCTTT.